This is a list of T cell receptor beta chains from one sample in a study of Graves' ophthalmopathy and Graves' hyperthyroidism. Via MiXCR, TCRdb re-called the multiplex PCR reads, giving one row per CDR3 protein. The profile shows about 410,000 distinct CDR3 sequences, around 16% of them singletons. Sequencing was carried out using peripheral blood. These receptors were collected from a young woman with Graves' ophthalmopathy. Each CDR3 is given with its conserved first and last residue. Fields, in order: D gene, clone size, V gene, J gene, CDR3 protein, CDR3 DNA. A D gene is named only where the DNA matches it firmly. Size is omitted from some rows. Given values are once, few, many or a class for expanded clones.

d_call: -
clone_size: many
v_call: TRBV7-2
j_call: TRBJ2-2
cdr3_aa: CASSQTSTGELFF
cdr3_nt: TGTGCCAGCAGCCAGACCTCCACCGGGGAGCTGTTTTTT

d_call: TRBD1
clone_size: many
v_call: TRBV27
j_call: TRBJ1-1
cdr3_aa: CASRGQDRLLAFF
cdr3_nt: TGTGCCAGCAGGGGACAGGACAGACTGTTGGCTTTCTTT

d_call: -
clone_size: -
v_call: TRBV5-1
j_call: TRBJ2-5
cdr3_aa: CASSFYICSASAETQYF
cdr3_nt: -

d_call: -
clone_size: many
v_call: TRBV13
j_call: TRBJ2-7
cdr3_aa: CASSPSAPGLYEQYF
cdr3_nt: TGTGCCAGCAGCCCCTCAGCTCCTGGACTCTACGAGCAGTACTTC

d_call: -
clone_size: few
v_call: TRBV7-9
j_call: TRBJ2-5
cdr3_aa: CATLWDTQETQYF
cdr3_nt: TGTGCAACCCTTTGGGACACCCAAGAGACCCAGTACTTC

d_call: -
clone_size: many
v_call: TRBV7-8
j_call: TRBJ1-3
cdr3_aa: CASSRNRGGNTIYF
cdr3_nt: TGTGCCAGCAGTCGGAATCGGGGAGGAAACACCATATATTTT

d_call: -
clone_size: many
v_call: TRBV28
j_call: TRBJ1-6
cdr3_aa: CASNQVTGTSYNSPLHF
cdr3_nt: TGTGCCAGCAACCAGGTGACAGGTACTTCCTATAATTCACCCCTCCACTTT

d_call: TRBD1
clone_size: few
v_call: TRBV7-2
j_call: TRBJ2-7
cdr3_aa: CASSLGTGEISEQYF
cdr3_nt: TGTGCCAGCAGCTTAGGGACAGGGGAAATAAGCGAGCAGTACTTC

d_call: TRBD2
clone_size: few
v_call: TRBV4-1
j_call: TRBJ2-7
cdr3_aa: CASSRAGTSGSKEQYF
cdr3_nt: TGCGCCAGCAGCCGGGCAGGGACTAGCGGGTCCAAGGAGCAGTACTTC

d_call: -
clone_size: many
v_call: TRBV10-3
j_call: TRBJ1-5
cdr3_aa: CAISEDLQDSNQPQHF
cdr3_nt: TGTGCCATCAGTGAGGACCTACAAGATAGCAATCAGCCCCAGCATTTT

d_call: TRBD2
clone_size: -
v_call: TRBV6-5
j_call: TRBJ2-5
cdr3_aa: CASSCSGGRGETQYF
cdr3_nt: TGTGCCAGCAGTTGCTCGGGCGGGAGAGGAGAGACCCAGTACTTC

d_call: -
clone_size: many
v_call: TRBV20-1
j_call: TRBJ1-2
cdr3_aa: CSARDVFRYLDYGYTF
cdr3_nt: TGCAGTGCTAGAGATGTGTTCAGGTATCTTGACTATGGCTACACCTTC

d_call: -
clone_size: few
v_call: TRBV12-5
j_call: TRBJ1-1
cdr3_aa: CASGLANTEAFF
cdr3_nt: TGTGCTAGTGGTTTAGCGAACACTGAAGCTTTCTTT

d_call: TRBD1
clone_size: -
v_call: TRBV19
j_call: TRBJ1-2
cdr3_aa: CASSIGPTGANYGYTF
cdr3_nt: TGTGCCAGTAGTATAGGTCCGACAGGGGCGAACTATGGCTACACCTTC

d_call: TRBD1
clone_size: many
v_call: TRBV6-1
j_call: TRBJ2-7
cdr3_aa: CASSETGGFYEQYF
cdr3_nt: TGTGCCAGCAGTGAGACAGGGGGATTTTACGAGCAGTACTTC

d_call: -
clone_size: -
v_call: TRBV11-2
j_call: TRBJ1-5
cdr3_aa: CASSPDPHSNQPQHF
cdr3_nt: TGTGCCAGCAGTCCCGATCCACATAGCAATCAGCCCCAGCATTTT

d_call: TRBD1
clone_size: many
v_call: TRBV5-1
j_call: TRBJ2-7
cdr3_aa: CASSLGQGYDEQYF
cdr3_nt: TGCGCCAGCAGCTTAGGACAGGGTTACGACGAGCAGTACTTC

d_call: -
clone_size: -
v_call: TRBV6-2/TRBV6-3
j_call: TRBJ2-5
cdr3_aa: CASSRELGGRETQYF
cdr3_nt: TGTGCCAGCAGTCGAGAGCTGGGGGGCCGAGAGACCCAGTACTTC

d_call: -
clone_size: -
v_call: TRBV24-1
j_call: TRBJ1-1
cdr3_aa: CATSGDSPEAFF
cdr3_nt: TGTGCCACCAGTGGGGACTCTCCTGAAGCTTTCTTT

d_call: TRBD1
clone_size: many
v_call: TRBV18
j_call: TRBJ1-1
cdr3_aa: CASSNGDRGFTEAFF
cdr3_nt: TGTGCCAGCTCAAATGGGGACAGGGGTTTCACTGAAGCTTTCTTT

d_call: -
clone_size: -
v_call: TRBV6-2/TRBV6-3
j_call: TRBJ2-2
cdr3_aa: CASTSYTGELFF
cdr3_nt: TGTGCCAGCACAAGTTACACCGGGGAGCTGTTTTTT

d_call: -
clone_size: many
v_call: TRBV7-9
j_call: TRBJ1-5
cdr3_aa: CASSVRGTQPQHF
cdr3_nt: TGTGCCAGCAGCGTTCGGGGGACACAGCCCCAGCATTTT

d_call: TRBD1
clone_size: many
v_call: TRBV19
j_call: TRBJ2-4
cdr3_aa: CASRQGNIQYF
cdr3_nt: TGTGCCAGTCGACAGGGTAACATTCAGTACTTC

d_call: -
clone_size: many
v_call: TRBV6-5
j_call: TRBJ1-1
cdr3_aa: CASSPSGYLTEAFF
cdr3_nt: TGTGCCAGCAGTCCGTCAGGGTATTTGACTGAAGCTTTCTTT

d_call: -
clone_size: -
v_call: TRBV2
j_call: TRBJ1-5
cdr3_aa: CASSRGHLGNQPQHF
cdr3_nt: TGTGCCAGCAGTCGGGGACATCTCGGCAATCAGCCCCAGCATTTT

d_call: TRBD1
clone_size: many
v_call: TRBV20-1
j_call: TRBJ1-1
cdr3_aa: CSASLGQGPFSAFF
cdr3_nt: TGCAGTGCTAGTTTGGGACAGGGTCCATTCTCAGCTTTCTTT

d_call: -
clone_size: many
v_call: TRBV6-5
j_call: TRBJ2-6
cdr3_aa: CASHPRSGANVLTF
cdr3_nt: TGTGCCAGCCATCCGAGGTCTGGGGCCAACGTCCTGACTTTC

d_call: -
clone_size: many
v_call: TRBV27
j_call: TRBJ2-7
cdr3_aa: CASRQGGSEQYF
cdr3_nt: TGTGCCAGCAGACAGGGAGGGTCCGAGCAGTACTTC

d_call: -
clone_size: few
v_call: TRBV28
j_call: TRBJ1-2
cdr3_aa: CASHTPGGYTF
cdr3_nt: TGTGCCAGCCACACCCCGGGAGGCTACACCTTC

d_call: -
clone_size: many
v_call: TRBV7-2
j_call: TRBJ2-7
cdr3_aa: CASSLASGAFYEQYF
cdr3_nt: TGTGCCAGCAGCTTAGCGTCGGGCGCTTTCTACGAGCAGTACTTC

d_call: TRBD2
clone_size: few
v_call: TRBV12-3/TRBV12-4
j_call: TRBJ2-7
cdr3_aa: CASRAVTSGVTYEQYF
cdr3_nt: TGTGCCAGCAGGGCCGTAACTAGCGGTGTCACCTACGAGCAGTACTTC

d_call: -
clone_size: many
v_call: TRBV15
j_call: TRBJ1-2
cdr3_aa: CATSRDPRQNYGYTF
cdr3_nt: TGTGCCACCAGCAGAGATCCGAGACAGAACTATGGCTACACCTTC

d_call: TRBD1
clone_size: many
v_call: TRBV4-3
j_call: TRBJ1-1
cdr3_aa: CASRFGQGRNTEAFF
cdr3_nt: TGCGCCAGCAGATTCGGACAGGGGAGGAACACTGAAGCTTTCTTT

d_call: -
clone_size: many
v_call: TRBV6-5
j_call: TRBJ1-5
cdr3_aa: CASSYSGGTGQPQHF
cdr3_nt: TGTGCCAGCAGTTACTCAGGGGGAACGGGTCAGCCCCAGCATTTT

d_call: TRBD2
clone_size: many
v_call: TRBV6-5
j_call: TRBJ2-5
cdr3_aa: CASSPSGRGEETQYF
cdr3_nt: TGTGCCAGCAGCCCTAGCGGGAGGGGTGAGGAGACCCAGTACTTC

d_call: TRBD1
clone_size: many
v_call: TRBV7-9
j_call: TRBJ1-1
cdr3_aa: CATRGGIVNTEAFF
cdr3_nt: TGTGCCACCAGGGGGGGAATCGTGAACACTGAAGCTTTCTTT

d_call: -
clone_size: -
v_call: TRBV7-2
j_call: TRBJ2-6
cdr3_aa: CASSLSVLGQGRSGANVLTF
cdr3_nt: TGTGCCAGCAGCTTATCTGTGTTGGGGCAGGGGAGGTCTGGGGCCAACGTCCTGACTTTC

d_call: TRBD1
clone_size: many
v_call: TRBV19
j_call: TRBJ1-1
cdr3_aa: CASRGQGLNTEAFF
cdr3_nt: TGTGCCAGTAGGGGACAGGGGCTGAACACTGAAGCTTTCTTT

d_call: TRBD1
clone_size: many
v_call: TRBV19
j_call: TRBJ2-7
cdr3_aa: CASSIAQGSHEQYF
cdr3_nt: TGTGCCAGTAGTATAGCACAGGGGAGCCACGAGCAGTACTTC

d_call: -
clone_size: -
v_call: TRBV4-2
j_call: TRBJ2-6
cdr3_aa: CASSQDPQGWGTGANVLTF
cdr3_nt: TGTGCCAGCAGCCAAGATCCCCAGGGGTGGGGAACTGGGGCCAACGTCCTGACTTTC

d_call: -
clone_size: many
v_call: TRBV6-5
j_call: TRBJ2-7
cdr3_aa: CASIPSSYEQYF
cdr3_nt: TGTGCCAGCATCCCGAGCTCCTACGAGCAGTACTTC

d_call: -
clone_size: many
v_call: TRBV27
j_call: TRBJ1-5
cdr3_aa: CASSPGGGRVRRPQHF
cdr3_nt: TGTGCCAGCAGCCCGGGGGGGGGAAGGGTTCGTCGGCCCCAGCATTTT

d_call: TRBD1
clone_size: -
v_call: TRBV5-6
j_call: TRBJ1-1
cdr3_aa: CASIQGGGGTEAFF
cdr3_nt: TGTGCCAGCATCCAAGGGGGCGGGGGGACTGAAGCTTTCTTT

d_call: -
clone_size: many
v_call: TRBV29-1
j_call: TRBJ1-1
cdr3_aa: CSVAGVRDTEAFF
cdr3_nt: TGCAGCGTTGCGGGCGTGCGGGACACTGAAGCTTTCTTT

d_call: TRBD1
clone_size: -
v_call: TRBV12-3/TRBV12-4
j_call: TRBJ1-1
cdr3_aa: CASSLAGTGVNTEAFF
cdr3_nt: TGTGCCAGCAGTTTAGCCGGGACAGGGGTGAACACTGAAGCTTTCTTT

d_call: -
clone_size: many
v_call: TRBV7-9
j_call: TRBJ2-5
cdr3_aa: CASSAQTGYQETQYF
cdr3_nt: TGTGCCAGCAGCGCACAGACAGGATACCAAGAGACCCAGTACTTC

d_call: -
clone_size: -
v_call: TRBV2
j_call: TRBJ1-2
cdr3_aa: CASSEVGAVTNYGYTF
cdr3_nt: TGTGCCAGCAGTGAAGTAGGTGCAGTGACTAACTATGGCTACACCTTC